One sample yielded the 23 T cell receptor beta chains listed below, sequenced in a study of regulatory T cells in long-lasting Graves disease. Investigators prepared the TCR beta libraries by applying iRepertoire HTBI primers and Arm-PCR of CDR3 regions. MiXCR, run by TCRdb on the multiplex PCR reads, gives a single entry per CDR3 protein. The repertoire has about 540,000 distinct CDR3 sequences, around an eighth of them found once; the top ten carry under 10%. Time point here: newly diagnosed GD, antithyroid drugs for less than 3 months. The TCR library was made from RNA that had been extracted from PBMCs in TRIzol. The sample was also reused in another study, on T cells in Graves' hyperthyroidism and ophthalmopathy.

Sequencing used peripheral blood mononuclear cells (PBMCs), obtained at new diagnosis, from a patient treated with antithyroid drugs. Receptors originate from a man aged 25 to 40 with Graves disease.

This clonotype was counted ten times or more. The genes are TRBV6-1 and TRBJ2-7; TRBD1 matches 8 bases. The germline gives CDR1 MNHNS, CDR2 SASEGT. The CDR3 spans 16 residues. Trimming at V came to 3 bases and at J to 5 bases, leaving 12 bases not matched to a gene. The CDR3 region is CASSESVDRVIHEQYF. Here the CDR3 DNA reads TGTGCCAGCAGTGAGTCCGTGGACAGGGTAATCCACGAGCAGTACTTC.

This clonotype was recorded many times. The chain couples TRBV20-1 to TRBJ2-5; TRBD1 might be the D (6 bases). There are 13 residues in the CDR3. From germline, CDR1 is DFQATT and CDR2 SNEGSKA (reference sequence). V gave up 3 bases and J gave up 2 bases, with 10 bases separating them. CDR3 sequence reads: CSASPGQQETQYF. The CDR3 bases are TGCAGTGCTAGCCCCGGACAGCAAGAGACCCAGTACTTC.

This clonotype was picked up a small number of times. This could be a read error, since a much larger clone is one nucleotide away. Likely a read error: the CDR3 ends without its conserved phenylalanine or tryptophan. The chain couples TRBV7-2 to TRBJ1-2, with D possibly matching TRBD1 (5 bases). Trimming shortened V by 5 bases and J by 7 bases, and 11 bases separated the two germline ends. There are 12 residues in the CDR3. Germline V CDR1 and CDR2: SGHTA, FQGNSA. The DNA for the CDR3 is TGTGCCAGCAGCCGAGGGGATGGTGGCTACACCTCC. Residues: CASSRGDGGYTS.

This clonotype was counted only a few times. This chain joins TRBV18 and TRBJ2-2, with D possibly being TRBD2 (5 bases). Trimming left V 2 bases short and J 4 bases short, with 20 bases between. The CDR3 covers 18 residues. Germline-derived CDR1 and CDR2 are KGHSH and LQKENI. This chain's CDR3 is CASSPSEGGGGFTGELFF. DNA of the CDR3: TGTGCCAGCTCACCATCCGAAGGAGGTGGCGGGTTCACCGGGGAGCTGTTTTTT.

This clonotype was counted many times. The chain recombines TRBV29-1 with TRBJ2-2, with 8 bases matching TRBD2. Trimming at V came to 7 bases and at J to 0 bases, leaving 7 bases not matched to a gene. CDR3 length equals 15 residues. Germline assignment: CDR1 SQVTM and CDR2 ANQGSEA. The CDR3 region is CSAGGGPANTGELFF. DNA of the CDR3: TGCAGCGCCGGGGGGGGGCCCGCGAACACCGGGGAGCTGTTTTTT.

This clonotype has ten or more counts. The gene calls are TRBV11-2 and TRBJ2-1; D gene uncertain. CDR3 length equals 13 residues. V lost 1 base and J lost 15, with 16 bases in between. Germline CDR1 is SGHAT and CDR2 is FQNNGV. CDR3 residues: CASSLVRASSPFF. The DNA for the CDR3 is TGTGCCAGCAGCTTAGTTCGAGCTTCCTCTCCGTTCTTC.

This clonotype was counted many times. The V and J genes are TRBV20-1 and TRBJ2-1; D is ambiguous. The CDR3 covers 15 residues. The germline V gene has CDR1 DFQATT and CDR2 SNEGSKA (reference sequence). V shed 5 bases and J shed 7 bases, with 21 bases lying between them. This chain's CDR3 is CSAEAWSGRWNEQFF. DNA of the CDR3: TGCAGTGCTGAGGCCTGGTCGGGTCGTTGGAATGAGCAGTTCTTC.

The V and J genes are TRBV4-1 and TRBJ2-5; 9 nucleotides align to TRBD2. The germline V gene has CDR1 MGHRA and CDR2 YSYEKL. The J segment lost 5 bases and the V segment lost 6 bases, leaving 13 bases of the junction unmatched. The CDR3 consists of 16 residues. The CDR3 nucleotides read TGCGCCAGCAGTCTAACTGGAGCGGGGGGTCTGGAGACCCAGTACTTC. Its translation is CASSLTGAGGLETQYF.

This clonotype was observed at least ten times. The chain carries TRBV30 and TRBJ2-4; D is possibly TRBD1 (6 bases). Per germline, CDR1 GTSNPN and CDR2 SVGIG (reference sequence). V gave up 3 bases and J gave up 3 bases, with 15 bases separating them. This CDR3 contains 15 residues. The DNA for the CDR3 is TGTGCCTGGAGACAGGGTCTGAGTGACAAAAACATTCAGTACTTC. Amino acids: CAWRQGLSDKNIQYF.

This clonotype was counted ten times or more. The genes are TRBV29-1 and TRBJ1-4; 9 positions match TRBD1. This CDR3 comprises 14 residues. V dropped 3 bases and J dropped 6; count of bases not matched to a gene: 5. The germline V gene encodes CDR1 SQVTM and CDR2 ANQGSEA. In DNA form, the CDR3 reads TGCAGCGTTGAGCTGGGACAGGGAGATGAAAAACTGTTTTTT. Its protein product is CSVELGQGDEKLFF.

This clonotype was seen once. With a far larger clone one base away, a read error is the likely cause. The J gene is TRBJ1-1, the V gene TRBV12-3 or TRBV12-4; D is ambiguous. The CDR3 contains 15 residues. As DNA, the CDR3 is TGTGCCAGCAGCCCGACTGTTTTCATGAACACTGAAGCTCTCTTT. Amino acid sequence: CASSPTVFMNTEALF.

This clonotype was observed many times. The chain recombines TRBV27 with TRBJ2-7; D is unresolved. Germline CDR1 reads MNHEY; CDR2 reads SMNVEV (reference sequence). Trimming shortened V by 4 bases and J by 1 base, and 11 bases separated the two germline ends. The CDR3 runs 14 residues. CDR3 region: CASSYAWSSYEQYF. In DNA form, the CDR3 reads TGTGCCAGCAGTTATGCCTGGTCTTCCTACGAGCAGTACTTC.

This clonotype has a count of ten or more. The V call is TRBV28, the J call TRBJ2-6; D not certain. Per germline, CDR1 MDHEN and CDR2 SYDVKM. The CDR3 loop spans 16 amino acids. V was shortened by 2 bases and J by 0 bases, with 8 bases between the two germline ends. The CDR3 DNA is TGTGCCAGCAGTTTAGGCGGCTACTCTGGGGCCAACGTCCTGACTTTC. Its protein is CASSLGGYSGANVLTF. The full variable domain, its missing parts supplied by reference TRBV28 and TRBJ2-6, is DVKVTQSSRYLVKRTGEKVFLECVQDMDHENMFWYRQDPGLGLRLIYFSYDVKMKEKGDIPEGYSVSREKKERFSLILESASTNQTSMYLCASSLGGYSGANVLTFGAGSRLTVL.

The chain uses TRBV24-1 and TRBJ2-2, with 7 bases that match TRBD1. CDR1 is KGHDR, CDR2 SFDVKD, per germline. V shed 0 bases, J shed 4 bases, and the junction held 4 bases outside the gene matches. The CDR3 spans 16 residues. This CDR3 is CATSDLRGQITGELFF. The CDR3 bases are TGTGCCACCAGTGATTTGAGGGGGCAAATCACCGGGGAGCTGTTTTTT.

This clonotype was recorded many times. This chain links TRBV6-2 or TRBV6-3 with TRBJ1-1; the D gene is possibly TRBD1 (6 bases). The germline V gene has CDR1 MNHEY and CDR2 SVGEGT. Between the trimmed V and J ends, which lost 5 bases and 0 bases, there was a span of 10 bases. This CDR3 contains 14 residues. The CDR3 loop is CASSEGTLNTEAFF. The CDR3 coding sequence is TGTGCCAGCAGTGAAGGGACATTGAACACTGAAGCTTTCTTT.

This clonotype was seen at least ten times. The CDR3 DNA is TGCAGCGTTGCCGGAGGCCTCCAAGAGACCCAGTACTTC. Amino acids: CSVAGGLQETQYF. The genes are TRBV29-1 and TRBJ2-5; D is possibly TRBD2 (5 bases). V dropped 4 bases and J dropped 1 base, with 10 bases sitting between them. CDR1 is SQVTM and CDR2 is ANQGSEA in the germline V gene. The CDR3 is 13 amino acids.

The sample holds many counts of this clonotype. V gene TRBV12-3 or TRBV12-4 combines with J gene TRBJ2-1, with 8 nucleotides matching TRBD2. J lost 6 bases, V lost 6 bases, and 10 bases had no gene match. This CDR3 contains 15 residues. The CDR3 protein is CASSLAGWIGNEQFF. As DNA, the CDR3 is TGTGCCAGCAGCCTAGCGGGTTGGATCGGCAATGAGCAGTTCTTC.

This clonotype has more than one count but fewer than ten. The chain combines TRBV7-2 with TRBJ1-1, with 7 bases aligning to TRBD1. V lost 5 bases and J lost 2; bases outside the gene matches: 14. Germline-derived CDR1 and CDR2 are SGHTA and FQGNSA. The CDR3 length is 17 residues. Here the CDR3 reads CASSPLRAGTENTEAFF. The CDR3 DNA follows: TGTGCCAGCAGCCCCCTGCGAGCCGGGACAGAAAACACTGAAGCTTTCTTT.

This clonotype was observed a handful of times. J is TRBJ2-1 and V is TRBV15, with 11 positions matching TRBD2. Losses at the gene ends were 5 bases for V and 10 bases for J; bases not matched to a gene: 13. Germline CDR1 LNHNV, CDR2 YYDKDF (reference sequence). The length of the CDR3 is 16 residues. The CDR3 region has the DNA TGTGCCACCAGCCCGCAGGGAGGGCTAGCGGGAGGCGAGCAGTTCTTC. Translation gives CATSPQGGLAGGEQFF. Combining the CDR3 with reference TRBV15 and TRBJ2-1 gives the whole variable domain DAMVIQNPRYQVTQFGKPVTLSCSQTLNHNVMYWYQQKSSQAPKLLFHYYDKDFNNEADTPDNFQSRRPNTSFCFLDIRSPGLGDTAMYLCATSPQGGLAGGEQFFGPGTRLTVL.

The CDR3 coding sequence is TGCGCCAGCAGCTACAGGGCCGATGAGCAGTTCTTC. It specifies CASSYRADEQFF. V and J are TRBV5-1 and TRBJ2-1; D may be TRBD1 (6 bases). CDR3 length equals 12 residues. Germline assignment: CDR1 SGHRS and CDR2 YFSETQ. Between the trimmed V and J ends, which lost 3 bases and 8 bases, there was a span of 9 bases. The whole variable domain, filled in from reference TRBV5-1 and TRBJ2-1, reads KAGVTQTPRYLIKTRGQQVTLSCSPISGHRSVSWYQQTPGQGLQFLFEYFSETQRNKGNFPGRFSGRQFSNSRSEMNVSTLELGDSALYLCASSYRADEQFFGPGTRLTVL.

The CDR3 bases are TGTGCCAGCTCCCCGACGGGACTGAGCTCCTACGAGCAGTACTTC. It is translated as CASSPTGLSSYEQYF. The J gene is TRBJ2-7, the V gene TRBV18, with a tentative D call TRBD2 (6 bases). Per the germline V gene, CDR1 is KGHSH and CDR2 is LQKENI. This CDR3 is 15 amino acids long. With 6 bases removed from V and 0 bases from J, the gap between germline ends came to 15 bases.

This clonotype was counted ten times or more. The chain is built from TRBV24-1 and TRBJ2-7; 9 positions agree with TRBD1. This CDR3 has 14 amino acids. V lost 4 bases and J lost 3; bases outside the gene matches: 3. Germline loops: CDR1 KGHDR, CDR2 SFDVKD. CDR3 amino acids: CATSEGQGYYEQYF. The DNA for the CDR3 is TGTGCCACCAGTGAGGGACAGGGATACTACGAGCAGTACTTC.

This clonotype was recorded a few times. The chain couples TRBV20-1 to TRBJ2-5; D not resolved. The CDR3 consists of 13 residues. Germline V lookup: CDR1 DFQATT, CDR2 SNEGSKA (reference sequence). The chain's CDR3 is CSLPPKSRETQYF. Written as DNA, the CDR3 is TGCAGCCTCCCCCCTAAATCGCGAGAGACCCAGTACTTC.